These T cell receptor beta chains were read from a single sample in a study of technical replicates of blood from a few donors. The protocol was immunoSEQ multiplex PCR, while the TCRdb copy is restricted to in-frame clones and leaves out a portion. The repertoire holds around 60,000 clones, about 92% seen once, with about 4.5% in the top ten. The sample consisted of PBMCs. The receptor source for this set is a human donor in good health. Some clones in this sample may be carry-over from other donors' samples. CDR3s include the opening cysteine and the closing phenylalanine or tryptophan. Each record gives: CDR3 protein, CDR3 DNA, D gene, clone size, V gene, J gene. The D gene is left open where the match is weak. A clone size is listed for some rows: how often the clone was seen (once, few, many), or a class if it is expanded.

CASSEQGASAGELFF	TGTGCCAGCAGTGAACAGGGGGCGTCGGCCGGGGAGCTGTTTTTT	TRBD1	NA	TRBV6-1	TRBJ2-2
CASSSRYSGRTYEQYF	TGTGCCAGCAGCTCCCGATATAGCGGAAGAACCTACGAGCAGTACTTC	NA	NA	TRBV7-2	TRBJ2-7
CASSAKETQYF	TGTGCCAGCAGCGCGAAAGAGACCCAGTACTTC	NA	NA	TRBV7-2	TRBJ2-5
CASSTGDSQTDTQYF	TGTGCCAGCAGCACGGGGGACAGCCAAACAGATACGCAGTATTTT	NA	NA	TRBV7-3	TRBJ2-3
CASSYSSLGGSYTF	TGTGCCAGCAGTTACTCGTCTTTGGGAGGAAGCTACACCTTC	NA	NA	TRBV6-5	TRBJ1-2
CASSWDRNTEAFF	TGTGCCAGCAGCTGGGACAGGAACACTGAAGCTTTCTTT	TRBD1	NA	TRBV5-4	TRBJ1-1
CASSGQAQETQYF	TGTGCCAGCAGTGGACAGGCTCAAGAGACCCAGTACTTC	NA	NA	TRBV2	TRBJ2-5
CASSESGRPHNEQFF	TGTGCCAGCAGTGAGAGCGGGAGACCTCACAATGAGCAGTTCTTC	TRBD2	once	TRBV2	TRBJ2-1
CASSQERRFQETQYF	TGCGCCAGCAGCCAAGAGAGGCGTTTCCAAGAGACCCAGTACTTC	NA	NA	TRBV4-3	TRBJ2-5
CASSFGGVVSGNTIYF	TGTGCCAGCAGCTTTGGGGGGGTCGTCTCTGGAAACACCATATATTTT	NA	NA	TRBV7-2	TRBJ1-3
CATSRGGISGNTIYF	TGTGCCACCAGCAGGGGAGGGATCTCTGGAAACACCATATATTTT	NA	once	TRBV15	TRBJ1-3
CASSKLTSVPRPDTQYF	TGTGCCAGCAGCAAACTAACTAGCGTCCCCCGCCCAGATACGCAGTATTTT	TRBD2	NA	TRBV5-6	TRBJ2-3
CATSSGGLHNEQFF	TGTGCCACCAGTTCGGGGGGTCTCCACAATGAGCAGTTCTTC	TRBD2	NA	TRBV15	TRBJ2-1
CASTPRTGGPYEQYF	TGTGCCAGCACCCCGAGGACAGGGGGCCCATACGAGCAGTACTTC	TRBD1	NA	TRBV13	TRBJ2-7
CAWSVGVSAEAFF	TGTGCCTGGAGTGTCGGGGTTAGCGCTGAAGCTTTCTTT	NA	NA	TRBV30	TRBJ1-1
CSVEDRIGGNTDTQYF	TGCAGCGTTGAAGATCGGATAGGGGGAAACACAGATACGCAGTATTTT	NA	NA	TRBV29-1	TRBJ2-3
CASSQVSGSDYYGYTF	TGCGCCAGCAGCCAAGTTTCCGGCAGTGACTACTATGGCTACACCTTC	NA	NA	TRBV4-3	TRBJ1-2